The entry below gives a single T cell receptor (beta chain) sequence along with its context. This entry comes from a study of blood T cell repertoires in COVID-19. On the study more broadly: Samples of COVID-19 (acute and convalescent) were obtained from the United States, Italy and Spain.

Authors' analysis steps: Quantification of nucleated cells was approximated via reference gene primer amplification. Assay: immunoSEQ multiplex PCR; the TCRdb copy retains only in-frame clones and omits some. V and J calls and clone size are given by that table; D and trimming were obtained from the DNA. This sample carries fewer than 350,000 clones, 65% to 90% of them seen once, and the ten largest clones take 2.5% to 3%. The CDR3 sequence is 12 residues long. Germline V gene lookup returns CDR1 MNHNY and CDR2 SVGAGI (reference sequence). Trimming shortened V by 8 bases and J by 7 bases, and 12 bases separated the two germline ends.

The source is a woman aged 55-70 years with active or convalescent COVID-19. Sequences were obtained from peripheral blood. The V call is TRBV6-6, the J call TRBJ1-5, with D unresolved. As DNA, the CDR3 is TGTGCCAGCTCGGTCGCTTACCAGCCCCAGCATTTT. This gives the protein CASSVAYQPQHF.